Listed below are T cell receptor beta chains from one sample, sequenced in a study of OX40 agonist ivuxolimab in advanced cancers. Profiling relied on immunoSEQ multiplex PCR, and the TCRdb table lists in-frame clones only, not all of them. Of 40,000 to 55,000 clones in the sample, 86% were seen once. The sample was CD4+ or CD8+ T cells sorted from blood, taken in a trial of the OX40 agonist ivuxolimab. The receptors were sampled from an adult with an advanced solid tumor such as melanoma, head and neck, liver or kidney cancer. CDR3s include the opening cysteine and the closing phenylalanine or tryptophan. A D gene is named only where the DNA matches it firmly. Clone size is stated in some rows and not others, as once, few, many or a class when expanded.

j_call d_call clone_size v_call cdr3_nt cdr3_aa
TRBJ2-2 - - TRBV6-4 TGTGCCACCTCAAGGGCATCGAACACCGGGGAGCTGTTTTTT CATSRASNTGELFF
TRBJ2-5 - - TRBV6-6 TGTGCCAGCAGTTTGGCCGCTGCCGGGGAGACCCAGTACTTC CASSLAAAGETQYF
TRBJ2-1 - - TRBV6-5 TGTGCCAGCAGTTACCTTCTCGGCGGGCACAAGTTCTTC CASSYLLGGHKFF
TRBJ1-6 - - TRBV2 TGTGCCAGCAGACGTTTCAATTCACCCCTCCACTTT CASRRFNSPLHF
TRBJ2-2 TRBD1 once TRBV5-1 TGCGCCAGCAGCTGGGGGACAGAAAACACCGGGGAGCTGTTTTTT CASSWGTENTGELFF
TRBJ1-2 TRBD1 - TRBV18 TGTGCCAGCTCACCGAACGGGGACAGGGCAGGCTACACCTTC CASSPNGDRAGYTF
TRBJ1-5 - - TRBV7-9 TGTGCCAGCAGCTTAAGTTCGACCCCAGCCACGCCCCAGCATTTT CASSLSSTPATPQHF
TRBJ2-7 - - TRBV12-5 TGTGCTAGTGGTTTGGTTTTGAGCGAGCAGTACTTC CASGLVLSEQYF
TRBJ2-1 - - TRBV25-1 TGTGCCAGCAGTCCCTCTGGCAGGGGCCCTAATGAGCAGTTCTTC CASSPSGRGPNEQFF
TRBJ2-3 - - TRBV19 TGTGCCAGTAAAAGTTGGGGGCAAGTCACAGATACGCAGTATTTT CASKSWGQVTDTQYF
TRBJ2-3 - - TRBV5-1 TGCGCCAGCAGTATCACCCCGGGGACAGATACGCAGTATTTT CASSITPGTDTQYF
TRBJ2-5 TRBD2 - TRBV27 TGTGCCAGCAGTGCTAGCGGGGGGTTAAAGGAGACCCAGTACTTC CASSASGGLKETQYF
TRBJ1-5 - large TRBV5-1 TGCGCCAGCAGCGTGGGGGGTGGCAATCAGCCCCAGCATTTT CASSVGGGNQPQHF
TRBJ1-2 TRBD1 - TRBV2 TGTGCCAGCAGTTATACAGGGGGAAGCGGCTACACCTTC CASSYTGGSGYTF
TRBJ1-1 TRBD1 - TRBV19 TGTGCCAGTAGTTTTACAGGGGATGGCCAGAACACTGAAGCTTTCTTT CASSFTGDGQNTEAFF
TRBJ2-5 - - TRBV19 TGTGCCAGTAGTAGGTCCGGGGAGGAGACCCAGTACTTC CASSRSGEETQYF
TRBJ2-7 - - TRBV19 TGTGCCAGTAGTCCAGGGGTAGTCTACGAGCAGTACTTC CASSPGVVYEQYF
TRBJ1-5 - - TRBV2 TGTGCCACCGAACAGGGCGGTGGAGGTCAGCCCCAGCATTTT CATEQGGGGQPQHF
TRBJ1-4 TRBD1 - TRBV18 TGTGCCAGCTCACCGACAGGGGCTAATGAAAAACTGTTTTTT CASSPTGANEKLFF